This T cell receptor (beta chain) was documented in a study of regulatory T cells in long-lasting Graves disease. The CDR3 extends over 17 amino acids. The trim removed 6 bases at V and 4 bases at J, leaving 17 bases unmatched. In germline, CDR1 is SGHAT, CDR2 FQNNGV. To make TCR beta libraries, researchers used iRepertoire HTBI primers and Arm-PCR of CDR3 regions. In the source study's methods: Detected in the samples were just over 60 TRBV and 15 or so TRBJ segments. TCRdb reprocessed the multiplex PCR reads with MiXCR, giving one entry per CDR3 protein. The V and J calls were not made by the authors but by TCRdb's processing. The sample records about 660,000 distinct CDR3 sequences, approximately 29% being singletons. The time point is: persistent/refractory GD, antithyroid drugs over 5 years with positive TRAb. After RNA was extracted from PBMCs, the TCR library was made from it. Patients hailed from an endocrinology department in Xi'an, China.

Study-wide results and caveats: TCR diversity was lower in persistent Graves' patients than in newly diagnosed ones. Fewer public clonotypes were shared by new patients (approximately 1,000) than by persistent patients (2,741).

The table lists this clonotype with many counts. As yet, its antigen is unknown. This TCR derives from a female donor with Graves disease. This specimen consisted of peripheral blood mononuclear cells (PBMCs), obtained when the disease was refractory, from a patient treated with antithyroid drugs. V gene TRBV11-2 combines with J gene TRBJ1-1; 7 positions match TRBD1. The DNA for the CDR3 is TGTGCCAGCAGAATACACGGTGTCGGACAGGCGGGCACTGAAGCTTTCTTT. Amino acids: CASRIHGVGQAGTEAFF.